Listed below are T cell receptor beta chains from one sample, sequenced in a study of cytomegalovirus exposure and HLA in healthy donors. Produced via immunoSEQ multiplex PCR; TCRdb's table is partial and in-frame only. In the table there are roughly 160,000 clones, roughly 84% of which are singletons. Sequencing was done on a sample of PBMCs. These receptors all come from a man between 25 and 39 years old in good health and CMV-seropositive. CDR3s include the opening cysteine and the closing phenylalanine or tryptophan. The order of the fields is J gene, V gene, CDR3 protein.

j_gene: TRBJ2-1; v_gene: TRBV11-2; CDR3aa: CASSLGPAGGYNEQFF
j_gene: TRBJ2-3; v_gene: TRBV18; CDR3aa: CASSPFTVTDTQYF
j_gene: TRBJ1-2; v_gene: TRBV5-6; CDR3aa: CASRDRGRGNYGYTF
j_gene: TRBJ2-3; v_gene: TRBV27; CDR3aa: CASSTPREDKDTQYF
j_gene: TRBJ2-1; v_gene: TRBV4-3; CDR3aa: CASSLGLAGSNEQFF
j_gene: TRBJ2-1; v_gene: TRBV4-1; CDR3aa: CASSQDLEVSSYNEQFF
j_gene: TRBJ1-4; v_gene: TRBV7-9; CDR3aa: CSSSLQGAEKLFF
j_gene: TRBJ2-3; v_gene: TRBV11-3; CDR3aa: CASSSRFTDTQYF
j_gene: TRBJ1-4; v_gene: TRBV15; CDR3aa: CATSRPSGAATNEKLFF
j_gene: TRBJ2-1; v_gene: TRBV5-6; CDR3aa: CASSLGVAGFYNEQFF
j_gene: TRBJ1-3; v_gene: TRBV5-5; CDR3aa: CASSWEPRGTIYF
j_gene: TRBJ1-2; v_gene: TRBV29-1; CDR3aa: CSVVVTSGWGYTF
j_gene: TRBJ2-3; v_gene: TRBV11-3; CDR3aa: CASRGGVAGHTDTQYF
j_gene: TRBJ2-7; v_gene: TRBV10-3; CDR3aa: CASGATYEQYF
j_gene: TRBJ2-5; v_gene: TRBV5-4; CDR3aa: CASSYTGEETQYF
j_gene: TRBJ2-5; v_gene: TRBV27; CDR3aa: CASSSQLAGRETQYF
j_gene: TRBJ2-2; v_gene: TRBV5-4; CDR3aa: CASSLPDPLLAPGELFF
j_gene: TRBJ1-4; v_gene: TRBV5-1; CDR3aa: CASSLRSANEKLFF
j_gene: TRBJ1-2; v_gene: TRBV2; CDR3aa: CASSAGNRANYGYTF
j_gene: TRBJ2-5; v_gene: TRBV7-7; CDR3aa: CASSLSGRQTQYF
j_gene: TRBJ1-2; v_gene: TRBV6-1; CDR3aa: CASSDRGLGGYTF
j_gene: TRBJ2-1; v_gene: TRBV7-9; CDR3aa: CSSSVQGPPSNEQFF
j_gene: TRBJ1-2; v_gene: TRBV6-5; CDR3aa: CASSYSRTVSNYGYTF
j_gene: TRBJ2-1; v_gene: TRBV19; CDR3aa: CASSMGTSGYNEQFF
j_gene: TRBJ2-3; v_gene: TRBV13; CDR3aa: CASSRSSRGDTQYF
j_gene: TRBJ1-5; v_gene: TRBV6-6; CDR3aa: CASSYSTDNQPQHF
j_gene: TRBJ2-3; v_gene: TRBV5-8; CDR3aa: CASSWGAGRAVSYF
j_gene: TRBJ1-4; v_gene: TRBV6-1; CDR3aa: CASTRTRSEKLFF
j_gene: TRBJ2-1; v_gene: TRBV11-2; CDR3aa: CASSLFGQGFNHEQFF
j_gene: TRBJ1-5; v_gene: TRBV2; CDR3aa: CASSDRNSNQPQHF
j_gene: TRBJ2-1; v_gene: TRBV27; CDR3aa: CASNPGFGKRNNEQFF
j_gene: TRBJ1-1; v_gene: TRBV18; CDR3aa: CASSPIETGLNTEAFF
j_gene: TRBJ1-1; v_gene: TRBV19; CDR3aa: CASSIGFGLNTEAFF
j_gene: TRBJ2-3; v_gene: TRBV11-3; CDR3aa: CASSSQGTGGAMDTQYF
j_gene: TRBJ2-1; v_gene: TRBV7-9; CDR3aa: CASTSARKAGGPANEQFF
j_gene: TRBJ2-5; v_gene: TRBV7-6; CDR3aa: CASSSERTSGRALETQYF
j_gene: TRBJ2-1; v_gene: TRBV4-3; CDR3aa: CASSQAVSGISYNEQFF
j_gene: TRBJ2-1; v_gene: TRBV11-3; CDR3aa: CASSYSRLANEQFF
j_gene: TRBJ2-1; v_gene: TRBV7-9; CDR3aa: CSSSLVEGEQFF
j_gene: TRBJ2-3; v_gene: TRBV5-1; CDR3aa: CASSAGRNTDTQYF
j_gene: TRBJ2-2; v_gene: TRBV7-3; CDR3aa: CASSRLAGLGELFF
j_gene: TRBJ2-7; v_gene: TRBV10-3; CDR3aa: CAISQPPGTGDYEQYF
j_gene: TRBJ2-7; v_gene: TRBV11-2; CDR3aa: CASSLGAGLVNEQYF
j_gene: TRBJ2-2; v_gene: TRBV9; CDR3aa: CASSVDLAGLNTGELFF
j_gene: TRBJ2-1; v_gene: TRBV10-3; CDR3aa: CAISEASGLEGNEQFF
j_gene: TRBJ2-1; v_gene: TRBV9; CDR3aa: CASSVAGTTYNEQFF
j_gene: TRBJ1-2; v_gene: TRBV7-9; CDR3aa: CASSFGQGDGYTF
j_gene: TRBJ2-1; v_gene: TRBV7-9; CDR3aa: CSSSLWGSRIGRDNEQFF
j_gene: TRBJ2-3; v_gene: TRBV4-2; CDR3aa: CASSQDYKASGSTDTQYF
j_gene: TRBJ1-3; v_gene: TRBV6-6; CDR3aa: CASSHTDTIYF
j_gene: TRBJ2-5; v_gene: TRBV11-3; CDR3aa: CASSLDSGRVRTQYF
j_gene: TRBJ1-2; v_gene: TRBV18; CDR3aa: CASSPTGLIGYTF
j_gene: TRBJ1-1; v_gene: TRBV9; CDR3aa: CASSLMTGNTEAFF